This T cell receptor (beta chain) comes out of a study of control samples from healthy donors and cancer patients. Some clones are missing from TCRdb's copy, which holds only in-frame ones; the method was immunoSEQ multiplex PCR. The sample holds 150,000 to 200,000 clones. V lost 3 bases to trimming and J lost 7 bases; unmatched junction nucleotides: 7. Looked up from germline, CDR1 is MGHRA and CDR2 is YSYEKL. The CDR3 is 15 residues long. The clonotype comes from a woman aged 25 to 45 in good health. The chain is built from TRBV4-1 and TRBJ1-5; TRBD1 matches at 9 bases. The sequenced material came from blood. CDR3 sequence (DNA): TGCGCCAGCAGCCATGTAACAGGGGGCCTCCAGCCCCAGCATTTT. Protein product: CASSHVTGGLQPQHF.